This TCR beta chain was profiled in a study of T cell repertoires in ileal Crohn's disease. Looking at the study overall: At postoperative colonoscopy, neoterminal ileum biopsies were taken as M6. Study-wide points: Active smokers at surgery had more clonal expansions than non-smokers.

A note on this clone: As yet, its antigen is unknown. The same CDR3 can be traced to other DNA sequences in this sample.

Time point specified: neoterminal ileum biopsy at postoperative endoscopy, about 6 months after surgery. This CDR3 is 12 amino acids long. The germline V gene encodes CDR1 SQVTM and CDR2 ANQGSEA. The V gene end was trimmed by 4 bases and the J gene end by 5 bases; junction bases not matched to a gene: 4. Produced via immunoSEQ multiplex PCR; TCRdb's table is partial and in-frame only. The sample includes 12,000 or so clones, roughly 71% of them seen just once. The V call is TRBV29-1, the J call TRBJ2-7; 8 bases line up with TRBD1. This TCR was recovered from an adult with Crohn's disease. Sequenced sample: ileal tissue. The CDR3 region has the DNA TGCAGCGTTGGAACAGGGGGAGACGAGCAGTACTTC. It yields the protein CSVGTGGDEQYF.